This is a list of T cell receptor beta chains from one sample in a study of blood T cells in healthy people across ages. TCRdb reanalysed the 5' RACE reads using MiXCR and keeps one entry per CDR3 protein. The repertoire holds some 1,000,000 distinct CDR3 sequences, about 23% seen once, with 0.65% to 0.95% in the top ten. The same sample was also studied in work on T cells of mothers and their children.

Specimen: blood. Receptors originate from a girl aged 2 to 10 in good health. CDR3s include the opening cysteine and the closing phenylalanine or tryptophan. D genes are given only for firm matches. The size field is filled for only some rows; it gives once, few, many or a size class.

CASSPTSGRGHEQFF | TGCGCCAGCAGCCCTACTAGCGGGAGGGGGCATGAGCAGTTCTTC | few | TRBD2 | TRBJ2-1 | TRBV4-1 | 15
CASSSTVIGGAKEQYF | TGTGCCAGCAGCTCCACGGTGATTGGGGGAGCAAAGGAGCAGTACTTC | - | - | TRBJ2-7 | TRBV7-9 | 16
CSVSPLVGTGSSEQYF | TGCAGCGTTAGTCCGCTAGTCGGGACAGGATCATCCGAGCAGTACTTC | few | TRBD1 | TRBJ2-7 | TRBV29-1 | 16
CASKASGYTDTQYF | TGCGCCAGCAAGGCTAGCGGATACACAGATACGCAGTATTTT | few | TRBD2 | TRBJ2-3 | TRBV5-1 | 14
CASSFGLVRAEQFF | TGTGCCAGCAGTTTCGGACTAGTTCGCGCTGAGCAGTTCTTC | few | TRBD2 | TRBJ2-1 | TRBV12-3/TRBV12-4 | 14
CAIRMDRGGTDTQYF | TGTGCCATCAGGATGGACAGGGGAGGCACAGATACGCAGTATTTT | few | TRBD1 | TRBJ2-3 | TRBV10-3 | 15
CASSSSGGPWFF | TGTGCCAGCAGCTCGAGCGGGGGCCCGTGGTTCTTC | - | TRBD2 | TRBJ2-1 | TRBV7-9 | 12
CASSFYSRDYNEQFF | TGTGCCAGCAGTTTCTACTCAAGAGATTACAATGAGCAGTTCTTC | - | - | TRBJ2-1 | TRBV28 | 15
CASSLPARDWSPLHF | TGTGCCAGCAGTTTACCGGCCAGGGACTGGTCACCCCTCCACTTT | few | - | TRBJ1-6 | TRBV28 | 15
CASSPLNGQETQYF | TGTGCCAGCAGCCCATTAAACGGACAAGAGACCCAGTACTTC | - | - | TRBJ2-5 | TRBV6-5 | 14
CASSLAGEGEKLFF | TGTGCCAGCAGTCTTGCGGGGGAGGGTGAAAAACTGTTTTTT | - | - | TRBJ1-4 | TRBV28 | 14
CASSLGQAEKAFF | TGCGCCAGCAGCTTGGGACAGGCGGAAAAAGCTTTCTTT | - | - | TRBJ1-1 | TRBV5-1 | 13
CASSLARPVSGNTIYF | TGTGCCAGCAGTTTAGCGCGGCCGGTTTCTGGAAACACCATATATTTT | few | - | TRBJ1-3 | TRBV12-3/TRBV12-4 | 16
CASSYGQGVFF | TGTGCCAGCAGTTACGGTCAAGGGGTTTTCTTT | - | - | TRBJ1-1 | TRBV6-2/TRBV6-3 | 11
CASSYGGQGTEQYF | TGTGCCAGCAGTTACGGAGGTCAGGGGACCGAGCAGTACTTC | few | - | TRBJ2-7 | TRBV6-6 | 14
CASGLRGRPPYNEQFF | TGTGCCAGCGGCCTTAGGGGCAGGCCCCCCTACAATGAGCAGTTCTTC | - | - | TRBJ2-1 | TRBV6-1 | 16
CASRKISGASYNEQFF | TGTGCCAGCAGAAAAATTTCGGGTGCTTCCTACAATGAGCAGTTCTTC | few | - | TRBJ2-1 | TRBV12-3/TRBV12-4 | 16
CSASTRTPRTQQYF | TGCAGTGCTTCAACCCGAACCCCCAGAACCCAGCAGTACTTC | - | - | TRBJ2-7 | TRBV20-1 | 14
CASSRRLSYNEQFF | TGTGCCAGCAGTCGCAGGCTCTCCTACAATGAGCAGTTCTTC | - | - | TRBJ2-1 | TRBV12-3/TRBV12-4 | 14
CASSFQPAAGDNEQFF | TGTGCCAGCAGCTTTCAACCAGCTGCAGGCGACAATGAGCAGTTCTTC | few | - | TRBJ2-1 | TRBV11-1 | 16
CATSDQPNRDTQYF | TGTGCCACCAGTGACCAACCCAACAGGGACACGCAGTATTTT | - | - | TRBJ2-3 | TRBV24-1 | 14
CASSLAARGLAGELFF | TGTGCCAGCAGCTTAGCGGCTAGAGGTCTCGCCGGGGAGCTGTTTTTT | - | - | TRBJ2-2 | TRBV7-2 | 16
CASTPTRDRYEQYF | TGTGCCAGCACCCCGACCAGGGACCGCTACGAGCAGTACTTC | - | - | TRBJ2-7 | TRBV12-3/TRBV12-4 | 14
CASTSGNNEQFF | TGTGCCTCTACTAGCGGCAACAATGAGCAGTTCTTC | - | TRBD2 | TRBJ2-1 | TRBV2 | 12
CASSFPGLAGGGEQYF | TGTGCCAGCAGCTTCCCTGGACTAGCGGGAGGGGGAGAGCAGTACTTC | few | TRBD2 | TRBJ2-7 | TRBV7-8 | 16
CASSTRQGGQPQHF | TGTGCCAGCAGCACCCGACAGGGTGGCCAGCCCCAGCATTTT | few | TRBD1 | TRBJ1-5 | TRBV7-6 | 14
CSARGVFLGSDEQYF | TGCAGTGCTAGAGGTGTATTTTTGGGTTCCGACGAGCAGTACTTC | once | - | TRBJ2-7 | TRBV20-1 | 15
CASPGTGDTGELFF | TGTGCCAGCCCAGGGACAGGGGACACCGGGGAGCTGTTTTTT | - | TRBD1 | TRBJ2-2 | TRBV7-9 | 14
CASSPQWTGRNRNTEAFF | TGTGCCAGCAGCCCACAGTGGACAGGGCGAAACCGGAACACTGAAGCTTTCTTT | few | TRBD1 | TRBJ1-1 | TRBV7-2 | 18
CASSQMTSGRPEQFF | TGTGCCAGCAGCCAAATGACTAGCGGGAGGCCTGAGCAGTTCTTC | - | TRBD2 | TRBJ2-1 | TRBV7-6 | 15
CATIRILDPGQGAGETQYF | TGTGCTACCATCCGCATCCTCGATCCGGGACAGGGGGCCGGAGAGACCCAGTACTTC | - | TRBD1 | TRBJ2-5 | TRBV24-1 | 19
CSARGSGGGSYGETQYF | TGCAGTGCTAGAGGAAGTGGAGGCGGGAGTTACGGAGAGACCCAGTACTTC | - | TRBD2 | TRBJ2-5 | TRBV20-1 | 17
CASSELARTSYEQYF | TGTGCCAGCAGTGAGCTAGCCCGGACATCCTACGAGCAGTACTTC | few | - | TRBJ2-7 | TRBV2 | 15
CASSLDRGDEQYF | TGTGCCAGCAGCTTGGACAGGGGCGACGAGCAGTACTTC | few | TRBD1 | TRBJ2-7 | TRBV7-2 | 13
CASSIRDRGEEYYGYTF | TGTGCCAGCAGTATCCGGGACAGGGGAGAGGAGTACTATGGCTACACCTTC | - | TRBD1 | TRBJ1-2 | TRBV12-3/TRBV12-4 | 17
CAGSEGRTSGQGETQYF | TGTGCCGGCAGTGAAGGTCGGACTAGCGGACAGGGGGAGACCCAGTACTTC | few | - | TRBJ2-5 | TRBV6-1 | 17
CASSGNRQETQYF | TGTGCCAGCAGCGGTAACCGACAAGAGACCCAGTACTTC | - | - | TRBJ2-5 | TRBV9 | 13
CASSPPINF | TGTGCCAGCAGTCCTCCGATCAACTTC | - | - | TRBJ2-7 | TRBV6-1 | 9
CASSLNANEKLFF | TGTGCCAGCAGCTTAAATGCTAATGAAAAACTGTTTTTT | few | - | TRBJ1-4 | TRBV5-4 | 13
CASSSGVAAYEQYF | TGTGCCAGCAGCTCCGGGGTAGCGGCCTACGAGCAGTACTTC | few | - | TRBJ2-7 | TRBV7-2 | 14
CVSSWTVTNEKLFF | TGTGTCAGCAGTTGGACGGTAACTAATGAAAAACTGTTTTTT | - | - | TRBJ1-4 | TRBV28 | 14
CASSRWREAGSPLHF | TGCGCCAGCAGCCGTTGGAGGGAAGCGGGTTCACCCCTCCACTTT | - | - | TRBJ1-6 | TRBV4-1 | 15